This T cell receptor (beta chain) was observed in a study of regulatory T cells in long-lasting Graves disease. This clonotype was recorded many times. Trimming removed 0 bases from V and 8 bases from J, with 10 bases in between. Germline values: CDR1 MNHEY, CDR2 SVGAGI. The CDR3 extends over 13 amino acids. Arm-PCR of CDR3 regions and iRepertoire HTBI primers were used to build TCR beta libraries. TCRdb used MiXCR to reprocess the multiplex PCR reads, holding one entry per CDR3 protein. The table has 400,000 or so distinct CDR3 sequences, 20% to 25% seen once; the top ten hold 26%. Time point defined: persistent/refractory GD, antithyroid drugs over 5 years with positive TRAb. From RNA extracted from PBMCs, the TCR library was made.

The sample consisted of peripheral blood mononuclear cells (PBMCs), taken when the disease was refractory, from a patient treated with antithyroid drugs. This sequence was found in a female donor with Graves disease. The chain joins TRBV6-5 to TRBJ1-2; tentatively, D is TRBD1 (5 bases). The CDR3: CASSYSWGSGYTF. The CDR3 DNA reads as TGTGCCAGCAGTTACTCGTGGGGGAGCGGCTACACCTTC.